Listed below are T cell receptor beta chains from one sample, sequenced in a study of beta chain features in type 1 diabetes. Using immunoSEQ multiplex PCR, the repertoire was profiled, and TCRdb retains in-frame clones only, with some absent. The data contain some 330,000 clones, around 10% of them seen just once; the ten biggest clones take up around 0.015%. Source material: naive CD4+ T cells from blood. The receptor source for this set is a woman in her twenties or thirties in good health. Each CDR3 is given with its conserved first and last residue. D genes are given only for firm matches. Clone size is given for some rows only: seen once, a few or many times, or a class if the clone is expanded.

D,size,J,V,CDR3,DNA
.,many,TRBJ2-3,TRBV23-1,CASAQGHYSTDTQYF,TGCGCCAGCGCGCAGGGGCACTATAGCACAGATACGCAGTATTTT
TRBD1,.,TRBJ2-2,TRBV7-3,CASSSRQGYTGELFF,TGTGCCAGCAGCTCCCGACAGGGCTACACCGGGGAGCTGTTTTTT
.,few,TRBJ2-7,TRBV6-1,CASSDIYEQYF,TGTGCCAGCAGTGACATCTACGAGCAGTACTTC
.,few,TRBJ2-7,TRBV6-1,CASVARLYEQYF,TGTGCCAGTGTAGCGCGGCTCTACGAGCAGTACTTC
TRBD2,.,TRBJ2-3,TRBV28,CASSLSTSGERDTQYF,TGTGCCAGCAGTTTATCTACTAGCGGGGAGAGGGATACGCAGTATTTT
.,few,TRBJ2-5,TRBV27,CASSLSGGEYQETQYF,TGTGCCAGCAGTTTATCGGGCGGGGAGTACCAAGAGACCCAGTACTTC
TRBD2,.,TRBJ2-7,TRBV4-1,CASSLLAGGDYEQYF,TGCGCCAGCAGCCTCCTAGCGGGAGGGGACTACGAGCAGTACTTC
.,.,TRBJ2-3,TRBV2,CASSRTRFTQYF,TGTGCCAGCAGTCGAACTAGGTTTACGCAGTATTTT
TRBD1,few,TRBJ2-1,TRBV28,CASKSGTGWGNEQFF,TGTGCCAGCAAATCCGGGACAGGGTGGGGGAATGAGCAGTTCTTC
TRBD1,.,TRBJ2-7,TRBV7-8,CASSWAGTGTYEQYF,TGTGCCAGCAGCTGGGCAGGGACAGGTACCTACGAGCAGTACTTC
TRBD2,.,TRBJ2-1,TRBV30,CAWNSGGSNEQFF,TGTGCCTGGAACTCCGGGGGGAGTAATGAGCAGTTCTTC
TRBD1,.,TRBJ2-2,TRBV7-2,CASSLGTGTTGELFF,TGTGCCAGCAGCTTAGGGACAGGGACTACCGGGGAGCTGTTTTTT
TRBD2,.,TRBJ2-4,TRBV4-1,CASSVLAGGPENIQYF,TGCGCCAGCAGCGTACTAGCGGGAGGGCCTGAAAACATTCAGTACTTC
TRBD2,few,TRBJ2-1,TRBV2,CASSTGTRGSSEQFF,TGTGCCAGCAGCACCGGGACTAGGGGAAGTAGTGAGCAGTTCTTC
.,few,TRBJ2-3,TRBV29-1,CSVARGVRTDTQYF,TGCAGCGTTGCCCGGGGTGTGCGCACAGATACGCAGTATTTT
.,few,TRBJ1-1,TRBV18,CASSPLGREGVTEAFF,TGTGCCAGCTCACCACTTGGCAGGGAGGGCGTCACTGAAGCTTTCTTT
TRBD1,.,TRBJ2-1,TRBV7-2,CASTMNRGLDEQFF,TGTGCCAGCACCATGAACAGGGGTTTGGATGAGCAGTTCTTC
TRBD2,few,TRBJ2-7,TRBV27,CASSSRTSGNYEQYF,TGTGCCAGCAGCTCCCGGACTAGCGGGAACTACGAGCAGTACTTC
TRBD2,few,TRBJ2-3,TRBV7-3,CASSARSGSALTDTQYF,TGTGCCAGCAGCGCCCGCAGCGGGAGTGCTCTTACAGATACGCAGTATTTT
.,few,TRBJ2-1,TRBV9,CASSPGTLRSYNEQFF,TGTGCCAGCAGCCCGGGGACTTTGCGCTCCTACAATGAGCAGTTCTTC
.,few,TRBJ2-2,TRBV2,CASRPTRDTGELFF,TGTGCCAGCAGGCCCACACGTGACACCGGGGAGCTGTTTTTT
.,.,TRBJ2-3,TRBV7-9,CASSLGSSGEGTDTQYF,TGTGCCAGCAGCTTGGGCTCGAGCGGTGAAGGCACAGATACGCAGTATTTT
.,.,TRBJ2-7,TRBV30,CAWGGVEQYF,TGTGCCTGGGGAGGGGTTGAGCAGTACTTC
TRBD1,.,TRBJ1-2,TRBV28,CAAVRDRANYGYTF,TGTGCCGCGGTCCGGGACAGAGCTAACTATGGCTACACCTTC
TRBD1,few,TRBJ2-5,TRBV7-2,CASSLDRGMETQYF,TGTGCCAGCAGCTTAGACAGGGGCATGGAGACCCAGTACTTC
.,.,TRBJ1-1,TRBV28,CASTVQRYTEAFF,TGTGCCAGCACCGTACAGCGGTACACTGAAGCTTTCTTT
.,.,TRBJ2-1,TRBV10-3,CAISPGTYNEQFF,TGTGCCATCAGTCCCGGGACTTACAATGAGCAGTTCTTC
.,few,TRBJ2-2,TRBV18,CASSPPGQRNTGELFF,TGTGCCAGCTCACCACCGGGACAAAGGAACACCGGGGAGCTGTTTTTT
TRBD2,few,TRBJ2-1,TRBV4-3,CASSLSRTSIHEQFF,TGCGCCAGCAGCCTATCAAGGACTAGTATACATGAGCAGTTCTTC